These 9 T cell receptor beta chains came from one sample sequenced in a study of shared clonotypes between healthy human individuals. Assay used: immunoSEQ multiplex PCR; TCRdb lists only in-frame clones, some missing. Among nearly 500,000 clones, 75% to 85% were seen once, and the ten largest hold roughly 13%. The sample taken for sequencing was PBMCs. Receptors originate from a woman aged 40 to 50 in good health. Some clones in this sample may be carry-over from other donors' samples.

The table lists this clone with many counts. The rearrangement links TRBV15 to TRBJ1-1, with 12 bases identical to TRBD1. Germline CDR1 and CDR2: LNHNV and YYDKDF (reference sequence). This CDR3 has 16 residues. The V segment lost 0 bases and the J segment 5 bases; nucleotides outside the gene matches: 4. The chain's CDR3 is CATSRDRGQGATEAFF. CDR3 nucleotide sequence: TGTGCCACCAGCAGAGATCGGGGACAGGGGGCAACTGAAGCTTTCTTT.

This sequence joins TRBV15 and TRBJ2-7, with TRBD1 as a possible D gene (6 bases). Germline CDR1 LNHNV, CDR2 YYDKDF (reference sequence). V lost 1 base to trimming and J lost 0 bases, with 13 bases between them. The CDR3 consists of 16 residues. CDR3 coding DNA: TGTGCCACCAGCAGAGTTGGGCAGGGGAGCTCCTACGAGCAGTACTTC. Encoded protein: CATSRVGQGSSYEQYF.

The chain recombines TRBV29-1 with TRBJ2-1; D is unclear. This CDR3 is 11 amino acids long. Germline loops: CDR1 SQVTM, CDR2 ANQGSEA. CDR3 nucleotide sequence: TGCATCGGGCTGGGGTACAATGAGCAGTTCTTC. Translated: CIGLGYNEQFF.

As concerns this clone: The identical CDR3 is also encoded by other nucleotide sequences in the sample. V gene TRBV12-5 combines with J gene TRBJ2-1; possible D gene TRBD2, 6 bases. This CDR3 region has 16 residues. V was clipped by 0 bases and J by 2 bases, with 11 bases between them. Germline V CDR1 and CDR2: LGHNT, FRNRAP. The CDR3 sequence: CASGLVLRGTYNEQFF. The CDR3 nucleotides read TGTGCTAGTGGTTTGGTGCTGCGCGGGACCTACAATGAGCAGTTCTTC.

DNA for the CDR3: TGTGCCAGCAGCTTAGTGGGAGGTGAGCAGTTCTTC. Protein product: CASSLVGGEQFF. The rearrangement joins TRBV7-3 to TRBJ2-1; maybe TRBD2 (6 bases). This CDR3 comprises 12 residues. Trimming took 2 bases from V and 9 from J, leaving 8 bases between them. Looked up from germline, CDR1 is SGHTA and CDR2 is FQGTGA.

The J gene is TRBJ2-7, the V gene TRBV28; no clear D gene. Germline V gives CDR1 MDHEN, CDR2 SYDVKM. Trimming took 6 bases from V and 4 from J, leaving 10 bases between them. This CDR3 has 12 amino acids. CDR3 bases: TGTGCCAGCAGGTACGTTGGGTACGAGCAGTACTTC. This encodes CASRYVGYEQYF.

The chain has TRBV11-3 and TRBJ2-3; D gene ambiguous. The germline V gene has CDR1 SGHNT and CDR2 YENEEA. V was pared by 5 bases and J by 2 bases, with 14 bases between. This CDR3 comprises 15 residues. As DNA, the CDR3 is TGTGCCAGCAGCAAAAGCGAGTGGTACACAGATACGCAGTATTTT. The encoded protein is CASSKSEWYTDTQYF.

This clone came up a few times. Given a far larger clone just one base away, this is likely a sequencing read error. J is TRBJ2-1 and V is TRBV4-1, with 9 bases lining up with TRBD1. CDR3 length equals 17 residues. Germline V gene sequence: CDR1 MGHRA, CDR2 YSYEKL. Written as DNA, the CDR3 is TGCGCCAGCAGCGGACAGGGGTCGTTGTCATCCTACAATGGGCAGTTCTTC. Translation: CASSGQGSLSSYNGQFF.

This chain uses TRBV4-1 with TRBJ2-7, with D perhaps TRBD1 or TRBD2 (5 bases each). The germline CDR1 and CDR2 sequences are MGHRA and YSYEKL. The CDR3 is made up of 17 amino acids. The V and J ends lost 4 bases and 7 bases respectively, with 26 bases between them. CDR3 sequence: CASSPLGSGRLEGEQYF. DNA of the CDR3: TGCGCCAGCAGCCCCTTGGGGTCCGGACGTTTAGAGGGGGAGCAGTACTTC.